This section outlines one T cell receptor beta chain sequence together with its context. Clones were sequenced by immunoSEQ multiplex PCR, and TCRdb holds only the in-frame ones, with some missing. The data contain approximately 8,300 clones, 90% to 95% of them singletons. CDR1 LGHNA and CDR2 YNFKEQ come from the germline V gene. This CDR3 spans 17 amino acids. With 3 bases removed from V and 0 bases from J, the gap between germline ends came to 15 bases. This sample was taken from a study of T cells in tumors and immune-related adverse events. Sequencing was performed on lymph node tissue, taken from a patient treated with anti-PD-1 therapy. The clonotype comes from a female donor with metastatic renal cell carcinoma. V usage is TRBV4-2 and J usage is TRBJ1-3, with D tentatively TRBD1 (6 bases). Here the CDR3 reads CASSQLQGGSSGNTIYF. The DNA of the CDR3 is TGTGCCAGCAGCCAGTTACAGGGCGGCTCCTCTGGAAACACCATATATTTT.